One and the same sample provided the 18 T cell receptor beta chains below, sequenced in a study of T-cell reconstitution after alpha-beta-depleted transplantation in children. TCRbeta library construction was performed incorporating unique molecular identifiers. TCRdb re-called the PCR reads with MiXCR, one entry per CDR3 protein. The sample holds roughly 300,000 distinct CDR3 sequences; more than 9% are singletons and the top ten take about a quarter. Here the sequenced sample was peripheral blood, taken 180 days after TCRalphabeta/CD19-depleted stem cell transplant. Receptor source: a male patient aged 2 to 10 who had a stem cell transplant for chronic granulomatous disease, so the T cells may come from the graft donor.

Worth noting for this clonotype: A clone one base away is much larger, so this may be a read error. The gene calls are TRBV4-2 and TRBJ1-1, with a tentative D call TRBD1 (5 bases). CDR3 length equals 15 residues. Germline V gives CDR1 LGHNA, CDR2 YNFKEQ. The CDR3 DNA reads TGTGCCATCAGCCAAGAATTAGGAGAGCTGGGGGGAGCTTTCTTT. Protein sequence: CAISQELGELGGAFF.

Only a few counts were recorded for this clonotype. This chain joins TRBV27 and TRBJ2-2; D call uncertain. The CDR3 contains 13 residues. Per the germline V gene, CDR1 is MNHEY and CDR2 is SMNVEV (reference sequence). Trimming cost V 7 bases and J 1 base, with 7 bases left between them. The DNA for the CDR3 is TGTGCCAGCACTAGACTGAACACCGGGGAGCTGTTTTTT. Its translation is CASTRLNTGELFF.

This clonotype was counted at least ten times. The rearrangement links TRBV5-1 to TRBJ2-1, with D possibly being TRBD2 (6 bases). Per the germline V gene, CDR1 is SGHRS and CDR2 is YFSETQ. This CDR3 comprises 15 residues. V was clipped by 2 bases and J by 3 bases, with 12 bases between them. CDR3 amino acids: CASSFGLSDYNEQFF. CDR3 sequence (DNA): TGCGCCAGCAGCTTCGGACTATCCGACTACAATGAGCAGTTCTTC.

Many counts were recorded for this clonotype. This sequence joins TRBV24-1 and TRBJ1-1; the D gene is possibly TRBD1 (6 bases). Trimming left V 4 bases short and J 11 bases short, with 19 bases between. Germline-derived CDR1 and CDR2 are KGHDR and SFDVKD. The CDR3 totals 14 residues. In nucleotides, the CDR3 is TGTGCCACCAGTGACAGGACCGAAAGGGGGAATGCTTTCTTT. This encodes CATSDRTERGNAFF.

As to this clonotype: This may come from a read error, since a much larger clone is one base off. The chain employs TRBV6-1 and TRBJ2-3; D is unclear. The V gene lost 5 bases and the J gene lost 6 bases, with 9 bases spanning the gap. The V gene's germline CDR1 is MNHNS and CDR2 SASEGT. The CDR3 is 12 residues long. The CDR3 is CASSPLGDTQYF. CDR3 coding DNA: TGTGCCAGCAGTCCACTGGGGGATACGCAGTATTTT.

This clonotype came up many times. This sequence joins TRBV7-7 and TRBJ2-1; the match to TRBD2 covers 7 bases. Germline trimming cut 1 base from V and 14 bases from J; bases unmatched to any gene: 11. Germline CDR1 is SSHAT and CDR2 is FNYEAQ (reference sequence). The CDR3 covers 14 residues. The CDR3 DNA is TGTGCCAGCAGCTTAGGGGTTGCGGGAGCCGCCGAGTTCTTC. It is translated as CASSLGVAGAAEFF. Full variable domain (outside the CDR3, taken from reference TRBV7-7 and TRBJ2-1): GAGVSQSPRYKVTKRGQDVTLRCDPISSHATLYWYQQALGQGPEFLTYFNYEAQPDKSGLPSDRFSAERPEGSISTLTIQRTEQRDSAMYRCASSLGVAGAAEFFGPGTRLTVL.

V and J are TRBV18 and TRBJ2-3, with 11 bases aligning to TRBD2. Trimming cost V 0 bases and J 4 bases; bases outside gene matches: 12. This CDR3 region has 19 residues. Germline V CDR1 and CDR2: KGHSH, LQKENI. As DNA, the CDR3 is TGTGCCAGCTCACCACCAAAGGGCCCAGGACTAGCGGGCTCAGATACGCAGTATTTT. The encoded protein is CASSPPKGPGLAGSDTQYF.

This clonotype was detected many times. The V gene is TRBV12-3 or TRBV12-4, the J gene TRBJ2-3; 15 bases line up with TRBD2. This CDR3 region has 15 residues. V lost 7 bases, J lost 3 bases, and 2 bases stayed unmatched. CDR3 nucleotide sequence: TGTGCCAGCACAGGGACTAGCGGGGGGACAGATACGCAGTATTTT. Translated, it gives CASTGTSGGTDTQYF.

This clonotype has at least ten counts. V and J are TRBV5-1 and TRBJ1-1; D is unresolved. The CDR3 totals 12 residues. Looked up from germline, CDR1 is SGHRS and CDR2 is YFSETQ. V was clipped by 4 bases and J by 4 bases, with 8 bases between them. The CDR3 is CASSRGGTEAFF. The CDR3 DNA reads as TGCGCCAGCAGCCGCGGAGGCACTGAAGCTTTCTTT.

The genes are TRBV3-1 and TRBJ2-5; D gene ambiguous. The CDR3 extends over 15 amino acids. Germline CDR1 is LGHDT and CDR2 is YNNKEL (reference sequence). The V gene lost 1 base and the J gene lost 2 bases, with 11 bases spanning the gap. The CDR3 DNA reads TGTGCCAGCAGCCAAGGCTTCGGTAAACAAGAGACCCAGTACTTC. It encodes CASSQGFGKQETQYF.

Turning to this clonotype: A much larger clone differs from this one at a single base, so this may be a read error. The rearrangement links TRBV13 to TRBJ2-4; 9 nucleotides match TRBD1. This CDR3 region has 17 residues. The germline V gene has CDR1 PRHDT and CDR2 FYEKMQ (reference sequence). The CDR3 DNA reads TGTGCCAGCGGCTTACGGGGACAGGGTCCCGATAAAAACATTCAGTACTTC. It codes for CASGLRGQGPDKNIQYF. The entire variable domain, with the rest obtained from reference TRBV13 and TRBJ2-4, is as follows: AAGVIQSPRHLIKEKRETATLKCYPIPRHDTVYWYQQGPGQDPQFLISFYEKMQSDKGSIPDRFSAQQFSDYHSELNMSSLELGDSALYFCASGLRGQGPDKNIQYFGAGTRLSVL.

This clonotype occurred many times. V and J are TRBV12-3 or TRBV12-4 and TRBJ2-7, with D perhaps TRBD1 (6 bases). The CDR3 runs 14 residues. V gave up 5 bases and J gave up 0 bases, with 11 bases separating them. CDR3 coding DNA: TGTGCCAGCAGTCTCAGGGGCAACTCCTACGAGCAGTACTTC. Residues: CASSLRGNSYEQYF.

This clonotype was picked up many times. V gene TRBV7-2 combines with J gene TRBJ1-6, with 7 bases identical to TRBD1. The V segment lost 0 bases and the J segment 6 bases; nucleotides outside the gene matches: 2. The CDR3 runs 15 residues. Germline CDR1 SGHTA, CDR2 FQGNSA. CDR3 residues: CASSLAGTANSPLHF. The CDR3 DNA reads TGTGCCAGCAGCTTAGCTGGGACAGCTAATTCACCCCTCCACTTT.

With respect to this clonotype: Just one base apart from a much larger clone, this may be a read error. The chain has TRBV5-1 and TRBJ2-7; no firm D call. CDR3 length equals 12 residues. Germline V gene lookup returns CDR1 SGHRS and CDR2 YFSETQ. The CDR3: CASSGENYEHYF. Written as DNA, the CDR3 is TGCGCCAGCAGCGGGGAAAACTACGAGCATTACTTC.

This clonotype showed up many times. This chain uses TRBV29-1 with TRBJ2-2; TRBD1 agrees at 7 bases. Per the germline V gene, CDR1 is SQVTM and CDR2 is ANQGSEA. V lost 5 bases and J lost 1; bases outside the gene matches: 10. The CDR3 is made up of 16 amino acids. CDR3 protein: CSVSDRAGRNTGELFF. In nucleotides, the CDR3 is TGCAGCGTTTCCGACAGGGCTGGTCGGAACACCGGGGAGCTGTTTTTT.

The table lists this clonotype with many counts. This chain connects TRBV12-3 or TRBV12-4 to TRBJ2-2; possibly TRBD1 or TRBD2 for D (7 bases each). V was pared by 4 bases and J by 7 bases, with 25 bases between. The CDR3 extends over 18 amino acids. The CDR3 is CASSSQRQGGDQGGELFF. CDR3 DNA sequence: TGTGCCAGCAGTTCTCAGCGTCAGGGGGGGGATCAAGGCGGGGAGCTGTTTTTT.

This clonotype was seen repeatedly, ten times or more. The chain joins TRBV12-3 or TRBV12-4 to TRBJ1-2; no clear D gene. CDR3 length equals 13 residues. V was shortened by 3 bases and J by 6 bases, with 11 bases between the two germline ends. CDR3 DNA: TGTGCCAGCAGTTTTACACATGTCGATGGCTACACCTTC. It translates to CASSFTHVDGYTF.

This clonotype was detected only once. One base away lies a much larger clone, so this may be a sequencing read error. V usage is TRBV12-3 or TRBV12-4 and J usage is TRBJ1-6, with D unresolved. CDR3 size: 14 residues. Trimming left V 7 bases short and J 13 bases short, with 20 bases between. The CDR3 sequence is CASKTNKARFPLHF. Here the CDR3 DNA reads TGTGCCAGCAAAACTAACAAGGCCCGGTTTCCCCTCCACTTT.